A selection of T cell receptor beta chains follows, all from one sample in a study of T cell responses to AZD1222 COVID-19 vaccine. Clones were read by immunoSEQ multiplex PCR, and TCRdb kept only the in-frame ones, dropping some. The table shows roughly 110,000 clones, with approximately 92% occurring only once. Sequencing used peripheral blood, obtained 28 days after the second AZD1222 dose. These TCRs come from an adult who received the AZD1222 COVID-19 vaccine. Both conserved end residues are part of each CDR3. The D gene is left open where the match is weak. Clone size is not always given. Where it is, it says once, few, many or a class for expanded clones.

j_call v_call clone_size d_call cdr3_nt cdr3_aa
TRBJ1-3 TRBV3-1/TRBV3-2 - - TGTGCCAGCAGCCTTAGGGTGGAATATACCGGAAACACCATATATTTT CASSLRVEYTGNTIYF
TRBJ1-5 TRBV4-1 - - TGCGCCAGCAGCCAAGATTGGGAAGGGGTAGGCAATCAGCCCCAGCATTTT CASSQDWEGVGNQPQHF
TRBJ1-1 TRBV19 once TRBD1 TGTGCCAGTAGCAGACAGGGGGCGTCCACTGAAGCTTTCTTT CASSRQGASTEAFF
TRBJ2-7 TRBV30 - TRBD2 TGTGCCTGGAGTAAGGGACTAGCGGGAGTCCAATTATCCTACGAGCAGTACTTC CAWSKGLAGVQLSYEQYF
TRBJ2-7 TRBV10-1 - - TGCGCCAGCAGTGAGTCCCCGCGGTTCTACGAGCAGTACTTC CASSESPRFYEQYF
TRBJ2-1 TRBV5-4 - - TGTGCCAGCAGCTTGGAGGTCTCAGTGAATGAGCAGTTCTTC CASSLEVSVNEQFF
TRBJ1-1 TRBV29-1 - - TGCAGCGTTGAGGCCAACACTGAAGCTTTCTTT CSVEANTEAFF
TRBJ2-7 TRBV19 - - TGTGCCAGTAGTATACAAAAGGAGGCCTACGAGCAGTACTTC CASSIQKEAYEQYF
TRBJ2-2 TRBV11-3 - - TGTGCCAGCAGCTCCTCTGAGCCGGACACCGGGGAGCTGTTTTTT CASSSSEPDTGELFF
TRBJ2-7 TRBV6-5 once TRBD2 TGTGCCAGCAAAGGGACTAGCGGCTCCTACGAGCAGTACTTC CASKGTSGSYEQYF
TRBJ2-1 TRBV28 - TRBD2 TGTGCCAGCAGTTCGATAAGCCCGGGACTAGTCTACAATGAGCAGTTCTTC CASSSISPGLVYNEQFF
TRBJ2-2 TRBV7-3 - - TGTGCCAGCAGCTTAATCTCTACGGGGACCGGGGAGCTGTTTTTT CASSLISTGTGELFF
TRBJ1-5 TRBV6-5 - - TGTGCCAGCACCCAGGTTCGAAATCAGCCCCAGCATTTT CASTQVRNQPQHF
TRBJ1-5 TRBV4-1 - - TGCGCCAGCAGCCAAGGCAGGGGAAGCAATCAGCCCCAGCATTTT CASSQGRGSNQPQHF
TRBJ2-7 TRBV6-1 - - TGTGCCAGCAGTGAAGGACCGGCTTACGAGCAGTACTTC CASSEGPAYEQYF
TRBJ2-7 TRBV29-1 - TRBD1 TGCAGCGTTACGACGCCGGGACAGTCCTCCTACGAGCAGTACTTC CSVTTPGQSSYEQYF
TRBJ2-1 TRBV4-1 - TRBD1 TGCGCCAGCAGCCACCAGGGTATGTCGGGACAGGCTTACAATGAGCAGTTCTTC CASSHQGMSGQAYNEQFF
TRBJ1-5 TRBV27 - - TGTGCCAGCAGTTTATCGCACGGAGAAAATCAGCCCCAGCATTTT CASSLSHGENQPQHF
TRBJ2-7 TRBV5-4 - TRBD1 TGTGCCAGCAGCCAGGACAGGTCTACCTACGAGCAGTACTTC CASSQDRSTYEQYF
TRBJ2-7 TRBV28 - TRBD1 TGTGCCAGCAGTCTTGTCGGGACAGCTTTTTCCCACGAGCAGTACTTC CASSLVGTAFSHEQYF
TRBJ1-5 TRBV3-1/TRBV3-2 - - TGTGCCAGCAGCCAGGTACAGGGTCAGCCCCAGCATTTT CASSQVQGQPQHF
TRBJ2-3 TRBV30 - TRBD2 TGTGCCTGGAGTCCCGGACTAGCGGGAGTCGCAGATACGCAGTATTTT CAWSPGLAGVADTQYF